These 24 T cell receptor beta chains share one sample of origin, sequenced in a study of cytomegalovirus exposure and HLA in healthy donors. PCR involved 60 Vbeta and 13 Jbeta primers. Clones were sequenced by immunoSEQ multiplex PCR, and TCRdb holds only the in-frame ones, with some missing. The table lists about 120,000 clones, roughly 72% of them singletons. Sequencing was performed on PBMCs. These receptors were taken from a man aged 35 to 55 in good health and CMV-seropositive.

This clone was detected a few times. The rearrangement uses TRBV9 and TRBJ2-6, with a weak D call TRBD1 (5 bases). CDR1 SGDLS and CDR2 YYNGEE come from the germline V gene. This CDR3 is 17 amino acids long. V gave up 0 bases and J gave up 1 base, with 11 bases separating them. The CDR3 region is CASSVAQDLSGANVLTF. The DNA of the CDR3 is TGTGCCAGCAGCGTAGCACAGGACCTATCTGGGGCCAACGTCCTGACTTTC.

This clone was recorded a few times. The J gene is TRBJ1-2, the V gene TRBV5-1; D not certain. This CDR3 has 14 residues. Germline V gene lookup returns CDR1 SGHRS and CDR2 YFSETQ. The V end lost 0 bases, the J end lost 5 bases, and 11 bases lay between the germline ends. The chain's CDR3 is CASSLDGRAYGYTF. DNA for the CDR3: TGCGCCAGCAGCTTGGATGGCAGAGCGTATGGCTACACCTTC.

This chain connects TRBV5-1 to TRBJ1-6; D remains ambiguous. Germline V gene lookup returns CDR1 SGHRS and CDR2 YFSETQ. The germline V and J ends were trimmed by 2 bases and 13 bases, with 10 bases remaining between them. The CDR3 has 12 residues. In DNA form, the CDR3 reads TGCGCCAGCAGCTTATCGGGATTCCCCCTCCACTTT. It yields the protein CASSLSGFPLHF. Combining the CDR3 with reference TRBV5-1 and TRBJ1-6 gives the whole variable domain KAGVTQTPRYLIKTRGQQVTLSCSPISGHRSVSWYQQTPGQGLQFLFEYFSETQRNKGNFPGRFSGRQFSNSRSEMNVSTLELGDSALYLCASSLSGFPLHFGNGTRLTVT.

V and J are TRBV11-3 and TRBJ2-1, with 11 bases fitting TRBD1. This CDR3 has 15 residues. The germline V gene encodes CDR1 SGHNT and CDR2 YENEEA. Trimming removed 0 bases from V and 8 bases from J; junction bases left unmatched: 3. In DNA, the CDR3 is TGTGCCAGCAGCTTAGAGGACAGGGGGCAGGATGAGCAGTTCTTC. Translation gives CASSLEDRGQDEQFF.

This clone was detected only a few times. The chain uses TRBV7-6 and TRBJ2-3; 7 bases are a match to TRBD1. The CDR3 loop spans 15 amino acids. Germline values: CDR1 SGHVS, CDR2 FNYEAQ. Trimming took 5 bases from V and 5 from J; bases not matched to a gene: 10. The CDR3 region has the DNA TGTGCCAGCAGCGCCTACAGGGGATCGAGAGATACGCAGTATTTT. Translation: CASSAYRGSRDTQYF.

This CDR3 is CASSSAGGGGNTIYF. In DNA form, the CDR3 reads TGTGCCAGCAGTTCAGCCGGGGGGGGAGGAAACACCATATATTTT. The chain couples TRBV27 to TRBJ1-3; possibly TRBD1 for D (5 bases). This CDR3 contains 15 residues. Germline-derived CDR1 and CDR2 are MNHEY and SMNVEV (reference sequence). V lost 4 bases and J 4 bases, leaving 14 bases between the germline ends.

This chain uses TRBV6-1 with TRBJ1-2; possible D gene TRBD1, 6 bases. The CDR3 spans 14 residues. V was cut by 2 bases and J by 7 bases, with 14 bases left in between. Germline loops: CDR1 MNHNS, CDR2 SASEGT. The CDR3 loop reads CASSESRGGFGYTF. The CDR3 DNA sequence: TGTGCCAGCAGTGAAAGTCGCGGGGGCTTTGGCTACACCTTC.

V usage is TRBV1 and J usage is TRBJ2-7; the table's D call, TRBD2, was not checked against the DNA. TRBV1 is classified as a pseudogene. This CDR3 is built from 17 residues. CDR3 bases: TGCACCAGCATTCCGACTAGCGGGAGGAGTCTAGACTACGAGCAGTACTTC. Translating gives CTSIPTSGRSLDYEQYF.

The V and J genes are TRBV30 and TRBJ1-1, with D hard to call. V shed 5 bases and J shed 3 bases, with 4 bases lying between them. There are 10 residues in the CDR3. Germline V CDR1 and CDR2: GTSNPN, SVGIG (reference sequence). The CDR3 region has the DNA TGTGCCTGGCAGGACACTGAAGCTTTCTTT. Translated, it gives CAWQDTEAFF.

The count of this clone is one. The chain is built from TRBV19 and TRBJ2-7; 12 bases are a match to TRBD1. CDR1 and CDR2 (germline): LNHDA, SQIVND (reference sequence). V gave up 3 bases and J gave up 5 bases; unmatched junction bases: 8. The CDR3 spans 16 residues. CDR3 protein: CASSMVPGQGAHEQYF. Here the CDR3 DNA reads TGTGCCAGTAGTATGGTACCGGGACAGGGGGCCCACGAGCAGTACTTC.

In the case of this clone: Different DNA sequences within this sample yield the same CDR3. The J gene is TRBJ2-7, the V gene TRBV2; 10 nucleotides line up with TRBD2. There are 14 residues in the CDR3. V shed 4 bases and J 2 bases; nucleotides not matched to a gene: 2. The germline V gene has CDR1 SNHLY and CDR2 FYNNEI. CDR3 amino acids: CASSGGLAAYEQYF. CDR3 nucleotides: TGTGCCAGCAGTGGAGGACTAGCGGCCTACGAGCAGTACTTC. Filled out from reference TRBV2 and TRBJ2-7, the complete variable domain reads EPEVTQTPSHQVTQMGQEVILRCVPISNHLYFYWYRQILGQKVEFLVSFYNNEISEKSEIFDDQFSVERPDGSNFTLKIRSTKLEDSAMYFCASSGGLAAYEQYFGPGTRLTVT.

The V and J genes are TRBV29-1 and TRBJ2-1, with D perhaps TRBD2 (6 bases). CDR3 length: 22 amino acids. CDR1 SQVTM and CDR2 ANQGSEA come from the germline V gene. With 7 bases removed from V and 0 bases from J, the gap between germline ends came to 37 bases. CDR3 sequence reads: CSARGAGLSPAGGVISYNEQFF. The CDR3, as DNA: TGCAGCGCCCGTGGGGCGGGGTTATCTCCCGCCGGCGGGGTTATCTCCTACAATGAGCAGTTCTTC.

Written as DNA, the CDR3 is TGCGCCAGTGGAGGACTAGCGGGAGATCATAAGCAGTACTTC. It is translated as CASGGLAGDHKQYF. The rearrangement uses TRBV10-2 and TRBJ2-7; 13 bases agree with TRBD2. CDR1 and CDR2 from the germline V gene are WSHSY and SAAADI. The CDR3 is 14 amino acids. Trimming removed 9 bases from V and 8 bases from J; junction bases left unmatched: 10.

This clone was seen a handful of times. V is TRBV29-1 and J is TRBJ1-5; D not resolved. The CDR3 spans 13 residues. CDR1 is SQVTM, CDR2 ANQGSEA, per germline. V lost 4 bases, J lost 6 bases, and 13 bases lay in between. CDR3 coding DNA: TGCAGCGTTGGTGGGTGCGGAGGTCAGCCCCAGCATTTT. Amino acids: CSVGGCGGQPQHF.

This clone was recorded a few times. The J gene is TRBJ2-5, the V gene TRBV25-1, with 10 bases matching TRBD2. The CDR3 totals 16 residues. The ends lost 4 bases at V and 3 bases at J; junction bases unmatched: 8. Germline-derived CDR1 and CDR2 are MGHDK and SYGVNS. Written as DNA, the CDR3 is TGTGCCAGCAGTGCAGCTACTAGCGGGATTAAAGAGACCCAGTACTTC. This codes for CASSAATSGIKETQYF.

This chain links TRBV6-5 with TRBJ1-2; D is possibly TRBD1 (5 bases). The CDR3 contains 15 residues. Trimming took 5 bases from V and 6 from J, leaving 19 bases between them. Germline V gene lookup returns CDR1 MNHEY and CDR2 SVGAGI. CDR3: CASSQPSSGGHGYTF. As DNA, the CDR3 is TGTGCCAGCAGTCAACCTTCTTCGGGGGGTCATGGCTACACCTTC.

DNA of the CDR3: TGTGCCAGCAGCCTTCGAGGCTCAACTAATGAAAAACTGTTTTTT. Amino acid sequence: CASSLRGSTNEKLFF. This chain connects TRBV9 to TRBJ1-4; D remains unclear. The CDR3 runs to 15 residues. CDR1 SGDLS and CDR2 YYNGEE come from the germline V gene. V was trimmed by 4 bases and J by 0 bases, leaving 10 bases between them.

This clone has more than one count but fewer than ten. This rearrangement joins TRBV30 to TRBJ2-2; 8 nucleotides align to TRBD1. The CDR3 runs to 14 residues. The V and J ends lost 0 bases and 7 bases, in that order; junction bases with no gene match: 4. The germline CDR1 and CDR2 sequences are GTSNPN and SVGIG (reference sequence). CDR3 bases: TGTGCCTGGAGTGTGCAGGGGGCGTTCGGGGAGCTGTTTTTT. Translated: CAWSVQGAFGELFF.

This clone was detected once. V gene TRBV5-1 combines with J gene TRBJ2-3, with 14 bases matching TRBD2. The CDR3 spans 19 residues. Trimming cost V 3 bases and J 6 bases; bases outside gene matches: 15. The germline CDR1 and CDR2 sequences are SGHRS and YFSETQ. Here the CDR3 DNA reads TGCGCCAGCAGCTACTATGCCGGGACTAGCGGGAGTTCGGGGGATACGCAGTATTTT. Its translation: CASSYYAGTSGSSGDTQYF.

V is TRBV2 and J is TRBJ2-7; D is unresolved. V was pared by 4 bases and J by 0 bases, with 13 bases between. The germline V gene encodes CDR1 SNHLY and CDR2 FYNNEI. This CDR3 has 15 residues. In DNA, the CDR3 is TGTGCCAGCAGTGCCTACAGAGATAACTCCTACGAGCAGTACTTC. This encodes CASSAYRDNSYEQYF.

The chain employs TRBV19 and TRBJ1-4; TRBD1 matches 9 bases. CDR3 size: 16 residues. Trimming cost V 2 bases and J 10 bases; bases outside gene matches: 11. The germline CDR1 and CDR2 sequences are LNHDA and SQIVND (reference sequence). The CDR3 DNA reads TGTGCCAGTAGTATAAGTCGACAGGGGGAAGGTTCAAAACTGTTTTTT. It yields the protein CASSISRQGEGSKLFF.

CDR3 region: CASSLGQGAFYYGYTF. The CDR3, as DNA: TGTGCCAGCAGCTTGGGACAGGGGGCTTTCTATTATGGCTACACCTTC. V is TRBV5-6 and J is TRBJ1-2, with 10 bases fitting TRBD1. The germline CDR1 and CDR2 sequences are SGHDT and YYEEEE. This CDR3 is 16 amino acids long. J lost 5 bases, V lost 0 bases, and 7 bases had no gene match.

This sequence joins TRBV6-1 and TRBJ1-2; 7 bases match TRBD1. With V trimmed by 6 bases and J by 6 bases, 4 bases remained unmatched. Germline V gene sequence: CDR1 MNHNS, CDR2 SASEGT. The CDR3 has 12 amino acids. The CDR3 sequence: CASSPTGDGYTF. The CDR3 nucleotides read TGTGCCAGCAGCCCAACAGGGGATGGCTACACCTTC.

The chain has TRBV4-1 and TRBJ2-4, with D unresolved. In germline, CDR1 is MGHRA, CDR2 YSYEKL. This CDR3 is 14 amino acids long. Trimming removed 6 bases from V and 1 base from J, with 10 bases in between. The CDR3 sequence is CASSRVAAKNIQYF. The CDR3 DNA is TGCGCCAGCAGTCGGGTGGCGGCCAAAAACATTCAGTACTTC.